One and the same sample provided the 10 T cell receptor beta chains below, sequenced in a study of blood T cell repertoires in COVID-19. Repertoires were generated with immunoSEQ multiplex PCR, while TCRdb's copy carries only in-frame clones and drops some. The sample includes approximately 230,000 clones, more than 70% of them seen just once. The sequencing input was peripheral blood. The receptors stem from a woman in her twenties or thirties with COVID-19, enrolled during active disease.

This chain joins TRBV30 and TRBJ1-2; 9 positions match TRBD1. The germline CDR1 and CDR2 sequences are GTSNPN and SVGIG (reference sequence). The V and J ends lost 2 bases and 5 bases, in that order; junction bases with no gene match: 9. This CDR3 is built from 15 residues. As DNA, the CDR3 is TGTGCCTGGAGTCCACAGGGGGCGCGGTATTATGGCTACACCTTC. This encodes CAWSPQGARYYGYTF. Drawing the rest from reference TRBV30 and TRBJ1-2, the complete variable domain is SQTIHQWPATLVQPVGSPLSLECTVEGTSNPNLYWYRQAAGRGLQLLFYSVGIGQISSEVPQNLSASRPQDRQFILSSKKLLLSDSGFYLCAWSPQGARYYGYTFGSGTRLTVV.

The sample holds one count of this clone. The chain is built from TRBV28 and TRBJ2-3; 8 nucleotides align to TRBD1. Germline V gene sequence: CDR1 MDHEN, CDR2 SYDVKM. The V gene end was trimmed by 3 bases and the J gene end by 2 bases; junction bases not matched to a gene: 10. CDR3 length: 17 amino acids. The CDR3 nucleotides read TGTGCCAGCAGTTTTAAGGCAGGGGGCGACACCACAGATACGCAGTATTTT. Translated: CASSFKAGGDTTDTQYF.

The CDR3 is CASSVGLGLGYGYTF. The DNA of the CDR3 is TGTGCCAGCAGCGTAGGATTGGGGCTCGGGTATGGCTACACCTTC. This sequence joins TRBV9 and TRBJ1-2; D may be TRBD1 (5 bases). CDR3 length equals 15 residues. Germline V gene sequence: CDR1 SGDLS, CDR2 YYNGEE. Trimming stripped 0 bases from V and 5 bases from J, with 14 bases between.

The V gene is TRBV25-1, the J gene TRBJ1-2, with a weak D call TRBD1 (5 bases). The V gene lost 5 bases and the J gene lost 9 bases, with 16 bases spanning the gap. The CDR3 length is 13 residues. The germline V gene has CDR1 MGHDK and CDR2 SYGVNS. The CDR3 region is CASSLSGEGSYTF. In DNA, the CDR3 is TGTGCCAGCAGTCTCTCCGGGGAGGGGAGCTACACCTTC.

The chain links TRBV13 to TRBJ2-2, with 11 bases aligning to TRBD2. The CDR3 runs 15 residues. Germline V gene lookup returns CDR1 PRHDT and CDR2 FYEKMQ (reference sequence). With V trimmed by 0 bases and J by 7 bases, 1 base remained unmatched. Here the CDR3 DNA reads TGTGCCAGCAGCTTAGGAACTAGCGGGAGCGGGGAGCTGTTTTTT. Translated, it gives CASSLGTSGSGELFF.

The chain combines TRBV6-2 or TRBV6-3 with TRBJ2-3; 9 positions agree with TRBD2. V shed 0 bases and J 1 base; nucleotides not matched to a gene: 8. CDR1 is MNHEY, CDR2 SVGEGT, per germline. The CDR3 covers 18 residues. CDR3 protein: CASSYSWAGGPGTDTQYF. The DNA for the CDR3 is TGTGCCAGCAGTTACTCGTGGGCGGGAGGGCCCGGCACAGATACGCAGTATTTT.

The chain carries TRBV4-3 and TRBJ1-2, with D maybe TRBD1 (5 bases). The length of the CDR3 is 16 residues. Germline CDR1 and CDR2: LGHNA and YSLEER. V was shortened by 2 bases and J by 1 base, with 14 bases between the two germline ends. CDR3 amino acids: CASSQYRTQSNYGYTF. DNA of the CDR3: TGCGCCAGCAGCCAATATCGGACACAAAGTAACTATGGCTACACCTTC.

V usage is TRBV6-2 or TRBV6-3 and J usage is TRBJ2-2; TRBD1 agrees at 10 bases. This CDR3 is 17 amino acids long. The germline gives CDR1 MNHEY, CDR2 SVGEGT. With 5 bases clipped from V and 5 bases from J, the junction kept 11 bases outside the gene matches. CDR3 bases: TGTGCCAGCAGTACGCCGGGGACAGGGGTAGTTACCGGGGAGCTGTTTTTT. Its protein is CASSTPGTGVVTGELFF.

This clone was detected once. CDR3 amino acids: CAISEWSGNSYEQYF. DNA of the CDR3: TGTGCCATCAGTGAATGGAGCGGGAACTCCTACGAGCAGTACTTC. The rearrangement joins TRBV10-3 to TRBJ2-7, with 7 bases matching TRBD2. The length of the CDR3 is 15 residues. CDR1 is ENHRY and CDR2 is SYGVKD in the germline V gene. V was clipped by 3 bases and J by 0 bases; unmatched bases: 5.

The chain links TRBV5-6 to TRBJ1-1; TRBD1 agrees at 8 bases. CDR3 size: 12 residues. V was clipped by 3 bases and J by 10 bases; unmatched bases: 5. The V gene's germline CDR1 is SGHDT and CDR2 YYEEEE. As DNA, the CDR3 is TGTGCCAGCAGCTGGGACAGGATCTCAGCTTTCTTT. Its translation: CASSWDRISAFF. Full variable domain (outside the CDR3, taken from reference TRBV5-6 and TRBJ1-1): DAGVTQSPTHLIKTRGQQVTLRCSPKSGHDTVSWYQQALGQGPQFIFQYYEEEERQRGNFPDRFSGHQFPNYSSELNVNALLLGDSALYLCASSWDRISAFFGQGTRLTVV.